These 14 T cell receptor beta chains share one sample of origin, sequenced in a study of blood T cell dynamics during melanoma immunotherapy. Method: immunoSEQ multiplex PCR; TCRdb's copy keeps in-frame clones and lacks some. The top ten clones hold more than 15% of a sample with roughly 130 clones, approximately 81% of them seen once. Time point given: week 3, after first cycle of checkpoint inhibitor. The sequenced sample was cell-free DNA from blood, obtained from a patient treated with checkpoint blockade. The origin of the receptors is a human donor with melanoma.

The chain couples TRBV9 to TRBJ2-1, with 8 bases fitting TRBD2. With V trimmed by 3 bases and J by 1 base, 3 bases remained unmatched. CDR1 is SGDLS and CDR2 is YYNGEE in the germline V gene. The CDR3 runs to 15 residues. The CDR3 DNA reads as TGTGCCAGCAGCGAAGCGGGAGTGTCCTACAATGAGCAGTTCTTC. Translation gives CASSEAGVSYNEQFF.

The CDR3, as DNA: TGTGCCAGCCATCACAGGGTGGGATACGAGCAGTACTTC. Its protein is CASHHRVGYEQYF. This sequence joins TRBV6-6 and TRBJ2-7; possible D gene TRBD1, 6 bases. This CDR3 has 13 residues. The germline gives CDR1 MNHNY, CDR2 SVGAGI (reference sequence). V shed 8 bases and J shed 4 bases, with 15 bases lying between them.

The rearrangement joins TRBV4-3 to TRBJ2-3; D remains unclear. The CDR3 is made up of 16 amino acids. Trimming took off 1 base at V and 2 bases at J, with 13 bases between the two ends. Germline V gene data show CDR1 as LGHNA and CDR2 as YSLEER. DNA for the CDR3: TGCGCCAGCAGCCAAGGGATCGAGGAATCCACAGATACGCAGTATTTT. Its protein product is CASSQGIEESTDTQYF.

This chain uses TRBV5-1 with TRBJ2-5, with D tentatively TRBD1 or TRBD2 (5 bases each). The CDR3 is 17 residues long. The germline V gene has CDR1 SGHRS and CDR2 YFSETQ. V gave up 0 bases and J gave up 3 bases, with 18 bases separating them. The CDR3 loop reads CASSLGGSSTGKETQYF. For the CDR3, the DNA is TGCGCCAGCAGCTTGGGGGGGTCATCGACGGGTAAAGAGACCCAGTACTTC.

The chain joins TRBV5-1 to TRBJ2-1; D tentatively fits TRBD1 or TRBD2 (6 bases each). CDR1 is SGHRS and CDR2 is YFSETQ in the germline V gene. Trimming removed 4 bases at V and 8 bases at J, with 10 bases between. This CDR3 is built from 12 residues. The CDR3 protein is CASSARGDEQFF. CDR3 in DNA: TGCGCCAGCAGCGCGAGGGGGGATGAGCAGTTCTTC.

The CDR3 region is CASRRNRGYTF. The DNA of the CDR3 is TGTGCCAGCAGACGGAACAGGGGCTACACCTTC. V usage is TRBV11-2 and J usage is TRBJ1-2, with a tentative D call TRBD1 (5 bases). The CDR3 spans 11 residues. V was trimmed by 6 bases and J by 8 bases, leaving 10 bases between them. From germline, CDR1 is SGHAT and CDR2 FQNNGV.

This chain connects TRBV19 to TRBJ1-4; unclear D gene. The CDR3 has 14 amino acids. Trimming took 1 base from V and 0 from J, leaving 3 bases between them. Germline loops: CDR1 LNHDA, CDR2 SQIVND (reference sequence). The CDR3 nucleotides are TGTGCCAGTAGTATAGCCCCAACTAATGAAAAACTGTTTTTT. This translates into CASSIAPTNEKLFF.

The chain links TRBV4-1 to TRBJ1-1, with 10 nucleotides matching TRBD1. Unmatched junction bases numbered 8, after V lost 4 bases and J lost 6 bases. CDR3 length: 15 amino acids. Per germline, CDR1 MGHRA and CDR2 YSYEKL. The chain's CDR3 is CASSRDRGRVAEAFF. The CDR3 DNA reads TGCGCCAGCAGCCGTGACAGGGGGCGCGTCGCTGAAGCTTTCTTT.

V is TRBV6-1 and J is TRBJ2-5, with D unclear. Trimming took off 3 bases at V and 0 bases at J, with 11 bases between the two ends. Germline CDR1 is MNHNS and CDR2 is SASEGT. This CDR3 comprises 15 residues. In DNA, the CDR3 is TGTGCCAGCAGTGAGATGGCGAATTACCAAGAGACCCAGTACTTC. Protein sequence: CASSEMANYQETQYF.

CDR3 amino acids: CAWSKLAVTYEQYF. The CDR3 region has the DNA TGTGCCTGGAGCAAACTAGCGGTTACCTACGAGCAGTACTTC. The chain combines TRBV30 with TRBJ2-7; TRBD2 matches at 8 bases. Unmatched junction bases numbered 6, after V lost 3 bases and J lost 2 bases. The CDR3 spans 14 residues. CDR1 and CDR2 (germline): GTSNPN, SVGIG (reference sequence).

This chain's CDR3 is CASSISDSGNTIYF. As DNA, the CDR3 is TGTGCCAGTAGTATATCAGACTCTGGAAACACCATATATTTT. The chain joins TRBV19 to TRBJ1-3; D call uncertain. CDR3 length: 14 residues. Germline-derived CDR1 and CDR2 are LNHDA and SQIVND (reference sequence). V lost 2 bases, J lost 0 bases, and 5 bases lay in between.

This sequence joins TRBV5-1 and TRBJ1-2; D gene unclear. The ends were cut back, 0 bases at V and 3 bases at J, with 9 bases in the middle. The CDR3 totals 14 residues. Germline lookup yields CDR1 SGHRS and CDR2 YFSETQ. CDR3 residues: CASSLGFWYYGYTF. For the CDR3, the DNA is TGCGCCAGCAGCTTGGGGTTCTGGTACTATGGCTACACCTTC. The complete variable domain, with remaining parts taken from reference TRBV5-1 and TRBJ1-2, reads KAGVTQTPRYLIKTRGQQVTLSCSPISGHRSVSWYQQTPGQGLQFLFEYFSETQRNKGNFPGRFSGRQFSNSRSEMNVSTLELGDSALYLCASSLGFWYYGYTFGSGTRLTVV.

The chain carries TRBV11-1 and TRBJ1-2; D unresolved. V lost 5 bases and J 4 bases, leaving 14 bases between the germline ends. Germline CDR1 SGHAT, CDR2 FQDESV (reference sequence). The CDR3 length is 14 residues. The CDR3, as DNA: TGTGCCAGCAGCCCGGCTGGAAAGACCTATGGCTACACCTTC. Encoded protein: CASSPAGKTYGYTF.

The CDR3 protein is CASSALYVRQSRANVLTF. The CDR3 DNA reads TGTGCCAGCAGCGCCCTATATGTTAGACAAAGTCGGGCCAACGTCCTGACTTTC. V gene TRBV12-1 combines with J gene TRBJ2-6; TRBD1, as called in the table, went unchecked against the DNA. TRBV12-1 is shown as a pseudogene. The CDR3 is made up of 18 amino acids.